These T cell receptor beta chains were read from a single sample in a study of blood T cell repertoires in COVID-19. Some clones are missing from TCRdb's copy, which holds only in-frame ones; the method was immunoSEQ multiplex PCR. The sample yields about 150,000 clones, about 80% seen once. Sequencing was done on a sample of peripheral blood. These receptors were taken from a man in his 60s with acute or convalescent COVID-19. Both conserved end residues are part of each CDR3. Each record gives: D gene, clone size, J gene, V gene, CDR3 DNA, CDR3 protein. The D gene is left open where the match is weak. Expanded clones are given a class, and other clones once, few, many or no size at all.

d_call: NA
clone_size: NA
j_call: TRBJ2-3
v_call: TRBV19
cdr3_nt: TGTGCCAGTGGGACTCGGGCTAGCACAGATACGCAGTATTTT
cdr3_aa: CASGTRASTDTQYF

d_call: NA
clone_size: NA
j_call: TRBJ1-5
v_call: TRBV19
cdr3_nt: TGTGCCAGTAGCTTAGGCCTGGGCCCTAATCAGCCCCAGCATTTT
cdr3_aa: CASSLGLGPNQPQHF

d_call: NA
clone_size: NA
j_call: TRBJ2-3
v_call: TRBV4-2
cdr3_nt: TGTGCCAGCAGCCAAGATCGGAGCACAGATACGCAGTATTTT
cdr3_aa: CASSQDRSTDTQYF

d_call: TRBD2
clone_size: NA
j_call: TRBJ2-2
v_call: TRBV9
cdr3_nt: TGTGCCAGCAGCCCTGGTAGCGGGGGGGCATCTGACGGGGAGCTGTTTTTT
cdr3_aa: CASSPGSGGASDGELFF

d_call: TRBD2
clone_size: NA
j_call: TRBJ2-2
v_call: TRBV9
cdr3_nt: TGTGCCAGCAGCGTAGACCTACGACTAGCGGGGAGAGGGGAGCTGTTTTTT
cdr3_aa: CASSVDLRLAGRGELFF

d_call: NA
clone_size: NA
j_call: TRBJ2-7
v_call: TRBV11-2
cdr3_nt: TGTGCCAGCAGCTTAGTGTTTGCGGGGCTCAACGAGCAGTACTTC
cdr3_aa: CASSLVFAGLNEQYF

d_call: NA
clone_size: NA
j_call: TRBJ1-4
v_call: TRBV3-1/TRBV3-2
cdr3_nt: TGTGCCAGCAGCCGCAGGGGAAGTAATGAAAAACTGTTTTTT
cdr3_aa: CASSRRGSNEKLFF

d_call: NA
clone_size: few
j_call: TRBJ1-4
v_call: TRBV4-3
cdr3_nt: TGCGCCAGCAGCCAAGAGGGGCAGGGGATCGGTGAAAAACTGTTTTTT
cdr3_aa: CASSQEGQGIGEKLFF

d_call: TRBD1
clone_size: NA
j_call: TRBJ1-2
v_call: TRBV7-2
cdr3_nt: TGTGCCAGCAGCCCCCGACAGGGACCTAACTATGGCTACACCTTC
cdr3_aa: CASSPRQGPNYGYTF

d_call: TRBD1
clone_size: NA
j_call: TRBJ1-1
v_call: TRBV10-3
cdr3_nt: TGTGCCATCACCCCGGACAGGGTATCCACTGAAGCTTTCTTT
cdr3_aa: CAITPDRVSTEAFF

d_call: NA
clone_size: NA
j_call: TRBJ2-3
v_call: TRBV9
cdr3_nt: TGTGCCAGCAGCGTAGCTCAGAGCACAGATACGCAGTATTTT
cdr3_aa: CASSVAQSTDTQYF

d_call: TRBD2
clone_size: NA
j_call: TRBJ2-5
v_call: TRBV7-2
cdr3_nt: TGTGCCAGCAGGAGGGGAGCGGGGAGTGGACAAGAGACCCAGTACTTC
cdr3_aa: CASRRGAGSGQETQYF

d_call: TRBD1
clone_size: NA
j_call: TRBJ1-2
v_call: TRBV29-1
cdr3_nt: TGCAGCGTTGGGGACAGCCGATATGGCTACACCTTC
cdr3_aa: CSVGDSRYGYTF

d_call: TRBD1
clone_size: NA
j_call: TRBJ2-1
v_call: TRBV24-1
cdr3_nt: TGTGCCACCAGTGACAATGACAGGGGAAGGGGGCACAATGAGCAGTTCTTC
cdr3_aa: CATSDNDRGRGHNEQFF

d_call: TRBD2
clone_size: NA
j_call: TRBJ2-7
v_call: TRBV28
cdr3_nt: TGTGCCTACGGGAGGTCCTACGAGCAGTACTTC
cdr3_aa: CAYGRSYEQYF

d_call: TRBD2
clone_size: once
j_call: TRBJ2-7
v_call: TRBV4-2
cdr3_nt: TGTGCCAGCAGCCAAGGTGGGACTATCCACGAGCAGTACTTC
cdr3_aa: CASSQGGTIHEQYF

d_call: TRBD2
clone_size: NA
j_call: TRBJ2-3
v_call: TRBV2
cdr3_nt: TGTGCCAGCAGCTTCGGGGGGGCGCATACGCAGTATTTT
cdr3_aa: CASSFGGAHTQYF

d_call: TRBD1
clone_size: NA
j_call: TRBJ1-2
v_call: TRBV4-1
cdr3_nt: TGCGCCAGCAGCCAAGTTCGACAGGGTGGCGGCTACACCTTC
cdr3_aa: CASSQVRQGGGYTF

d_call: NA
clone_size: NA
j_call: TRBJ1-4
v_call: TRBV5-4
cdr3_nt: TGTGCCAGCAGCTTCCGCAGGTCGGGGGGTAATGAAAAACTGTTTTTT
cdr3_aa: CASSFRRSGGNEKLFF

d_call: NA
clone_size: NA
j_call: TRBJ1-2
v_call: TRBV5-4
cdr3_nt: TGTGCCAGCAGCTTGCCCAGGGGTGGCTACACCTTC
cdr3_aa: CASSLPRGGYTF

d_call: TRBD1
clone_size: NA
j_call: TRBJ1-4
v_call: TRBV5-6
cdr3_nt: TGTGCCAGCAGCCCGGACAGGACTTCAACTAATGAAAAACTGTTTTTT
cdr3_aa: CASSPDRTSTNEKLFF

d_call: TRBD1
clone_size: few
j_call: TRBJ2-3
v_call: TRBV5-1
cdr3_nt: TGCGCCAGCAGCGTGGGTTTGGGACAGGGTCAATCAGATACGCAGTATTTT
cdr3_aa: CASSVGLGQGQSDTQYF

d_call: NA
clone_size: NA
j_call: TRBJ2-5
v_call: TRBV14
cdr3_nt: TGTGCCAGCAGCAGACAGACAGTCCAAGAGACCCAGTACTTC
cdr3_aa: CASSRQTVQETQYF

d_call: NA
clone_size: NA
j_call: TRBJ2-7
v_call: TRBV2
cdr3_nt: TGTGCCAGCAGTGGGCTGGGGCTCCCAAGCCGAAGCTCCTACGAGCAGTACTTC
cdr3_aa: CASSGLGLPSRSSYEQYF

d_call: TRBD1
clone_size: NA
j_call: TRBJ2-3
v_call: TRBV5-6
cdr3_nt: TGTGCCAGCAGCGCGGACAGGGGGCAGACAGATACGCAGTATTTT
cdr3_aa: CASSADRGQTDTQYF

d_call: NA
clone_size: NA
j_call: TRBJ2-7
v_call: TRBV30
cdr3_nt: TGTGCCTGGAGTGTTCCCTGGTCCTCGCCTACCTACGAGCAGTACTTC
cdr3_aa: CAWSVPWSSPTYEQYF

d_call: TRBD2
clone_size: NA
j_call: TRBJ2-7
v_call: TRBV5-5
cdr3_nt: TGTGCCAGCAGCCCGGGACTATCCACCTACGAGCAGTACTTC
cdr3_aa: CASSPGLSTYEQYF

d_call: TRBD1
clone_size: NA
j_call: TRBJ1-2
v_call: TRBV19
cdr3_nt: TGTGCCAGTAGTAGCCCAGCGACAGGGGGCTATGGCTACACCTTC
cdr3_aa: CASSSPATGGYGYTF

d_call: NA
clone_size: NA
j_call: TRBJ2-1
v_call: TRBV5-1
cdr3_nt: TGCGCCAGCAGCTTAGCAGCGGCCAGCTACAATGAGCAGTTCTTC
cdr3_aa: CASSLAAASYNEQFF

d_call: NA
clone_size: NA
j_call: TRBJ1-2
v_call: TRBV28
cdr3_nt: TGTGCCAGCAGCGAACAGAGAAACTATGGCTACACCTTC
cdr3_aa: CASSEQRNYGYTF

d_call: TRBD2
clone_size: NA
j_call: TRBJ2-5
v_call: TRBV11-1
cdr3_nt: TGTGCCAGCAGCTTAGATCTAGCGGGGGTTGAGACCCAGTACTTC
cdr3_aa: CASSLDLAGVETQYF

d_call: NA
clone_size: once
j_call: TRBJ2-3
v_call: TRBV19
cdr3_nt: TGTGCCAGTAGTATAGCGTCAGGGGACGTGAGAGATACGCAGTATTTT
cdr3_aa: CASSIASGDVRDTQYF

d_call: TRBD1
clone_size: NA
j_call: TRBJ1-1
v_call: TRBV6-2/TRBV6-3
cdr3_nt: TGTGCCAGCAGTCCGGGACAGGGACCCGTAGGAACGGCTTTCTTT
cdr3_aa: CASSPGQGPVGTAFF

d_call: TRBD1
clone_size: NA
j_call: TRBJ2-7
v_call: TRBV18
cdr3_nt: TGTGCCAGCTCACCGGACTGGACAGGACGCGAGCAGTACTTC
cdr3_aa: CASSPDWTGREQYF